This TCR beta chain was recorded in a study of T cell repertoires in cytomegalovirus infection. Study-level information: Public TCR beta signatures were indicative of both CMV infection and a matching HLA type.

This clonotype was found many times. V lost 5 bases and J lost 2; bases outside the gene matches: 8. There are 17 residues in the CDR3. Germline V lookup: CDR1 MNHEY, CDR2 SMNVEV (reference sequence). MiXCR, applied by TCRdb to the reads, yields one record per CDR3 protein. The table records some 300,000 distinct CDR3 sequences, 9.6% of them present only once. This clonotype was obtained from a human donor in good health (CMV status not recorded). Some clones in this sample may be carry-over from other donors' samples. V usage is TRBV27 and J usage is TRBJ2-2, with TRBD2 matching 10 bases. The sequencing sample was made of PBMCs. The CDR3 sequence is CASSSPGLALNTGELFF. The CDR3 region has the DNA TGTGCCAGCAGTAGCCCGGGACTAGCGCTTAACACCGGGGAGCTGTTTTTT.